This T cell receptor beta chain comes out of a study of blood T cell repertoires in COVID-19. This CDR3 contains 14 residues. Germline V lookup: CDR1 SGHNT, CDR2 YENEEA. The germline V and J ends were trimmed by 5 bases and 5 bases, with 12 bases remaining between them. Some clones are missing from TCRdb's copy, which holds only in-frame ones; the method was immunoSEQ multiplex PCR. The repertoire holds about 380,000 clones, with about 89% as singletons. The chain links TRBV11-3 to TRBJ2-2, with D possibly being TRBD2 (6 bases). Sequenced input: PBMCs or T cells enriched from blood (not recorded which). The sequence came from a man aged 25-40 years who had recovered from COVID-19. The CDR3 coding sequence is TGTGCCAGCAGCCTAGGTGGGGGGACCGGGGAGCTGTTTTTT. Translated: CASSLGGGTGELFF. The variable domain in full, with the rest retrieved from reference TRBV11-3 and TRBJ2-2, is EAGVVQSPRYKIIEKKQPVAFWCNPISGHNTLYWYLQNLGQGPELLIRYENEEAVDDSQLPKDRFSAERLKGVDSTLKIQPAELGDSAVYLCASSLGGGTGELFFGEGSRLTVL.